This T cell receptor beta chain was profiled in a study of T cell changes during pregnancy in multiple sclerosis. Some clones are missing from TCRdb's copy, which holds only in-frame ones; the method was immunoSEQ multiplex PCR. The sample includes tens of thousands of clones, around 90% of them seen just once. This CDR3 has 14 residues. CDR1 SGHVS and CDR2 FQNEAQ come from the germline V gene. With V trimmed by 5 bases and J by 3 bases, 5 bases remained unmatched. The receptor's source is a female donor in good health, enrolled as a control in a pregnancy study. This rearrangement joins TRBV7-8 to TRBJ1-2; 8 nucleotides agree with TRBD1. This material consisted of CD4+ T cells from peripheral blood mononuclear cells, taken after pregnancy. The CDR3 spells CASSLDREDYGYTF. CDR3 in DNA: TGTGCCAGCAGCCTGGACAGGGAGGACTATGGCTACACCTTC.